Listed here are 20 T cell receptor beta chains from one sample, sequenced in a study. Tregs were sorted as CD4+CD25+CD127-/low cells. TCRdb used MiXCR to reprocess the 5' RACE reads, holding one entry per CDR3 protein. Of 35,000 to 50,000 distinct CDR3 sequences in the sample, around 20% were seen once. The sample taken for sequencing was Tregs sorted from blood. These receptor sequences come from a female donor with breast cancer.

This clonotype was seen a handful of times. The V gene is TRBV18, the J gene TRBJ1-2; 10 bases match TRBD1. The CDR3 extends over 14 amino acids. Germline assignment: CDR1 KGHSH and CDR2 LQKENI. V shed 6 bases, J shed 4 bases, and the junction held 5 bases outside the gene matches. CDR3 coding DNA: TGTGCCAGCTCGGTCGGACAGGGGGGCTATGGCTACACCTTC. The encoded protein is CASSVGQGGYGYTF.

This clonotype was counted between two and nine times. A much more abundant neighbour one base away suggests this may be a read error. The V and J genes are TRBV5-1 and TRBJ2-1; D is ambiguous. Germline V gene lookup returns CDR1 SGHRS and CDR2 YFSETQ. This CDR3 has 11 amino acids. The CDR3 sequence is CASSSNNERFF. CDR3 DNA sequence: TGCGCCAGCAGCTCGAACAATGAGCGGTTCTTC.

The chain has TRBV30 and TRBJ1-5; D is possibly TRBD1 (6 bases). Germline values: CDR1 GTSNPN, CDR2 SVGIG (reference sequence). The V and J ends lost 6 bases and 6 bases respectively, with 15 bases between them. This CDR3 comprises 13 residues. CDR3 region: CACTLQGGQPQHF. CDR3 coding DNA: TGTGCCTGTACCTTACAGGGCGGTCAGCCCCAGCATTTT. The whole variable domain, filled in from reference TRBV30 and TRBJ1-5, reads SQTIHQWPATLVQPVGSPLSLECTVEGTSNPNLYWYRQAAGRGLQLLFYSVGIGQISSEVPQNLSASRPQDRQFILSSKKLLLSDSGFYLCACTLQGGQPQHFGDGTRLSIL.

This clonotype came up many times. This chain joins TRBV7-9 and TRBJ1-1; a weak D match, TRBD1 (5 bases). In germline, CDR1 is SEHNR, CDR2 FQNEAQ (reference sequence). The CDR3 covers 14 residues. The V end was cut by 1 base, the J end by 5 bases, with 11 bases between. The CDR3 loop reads CASSLERQMTEAFF. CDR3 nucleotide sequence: TGTGCCAGCAGCTTAGAAAGACAGATGACTGAAGCTTTCTTT. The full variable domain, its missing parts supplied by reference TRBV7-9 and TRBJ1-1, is DTGVSQNPRHKITKRGQNVTFRCDPISEHNRLYWYRQTLGQGPEFLTYFQNEAQLEKSRLLSDRFSAERPKGSFSTLEIQRTEQGDSAMYLCASSLERQMTEAFFGQGTRLTVV.

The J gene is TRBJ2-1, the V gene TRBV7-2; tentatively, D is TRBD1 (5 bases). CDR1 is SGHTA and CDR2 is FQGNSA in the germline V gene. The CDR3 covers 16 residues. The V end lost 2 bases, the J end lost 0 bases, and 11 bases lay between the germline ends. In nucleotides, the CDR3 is TGTGCCAGCAGCTTATGGGGCCCAAGCTCCTACAATGAGCAGTTCTTC. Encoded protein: CASSLWGPSSYNEQFF.

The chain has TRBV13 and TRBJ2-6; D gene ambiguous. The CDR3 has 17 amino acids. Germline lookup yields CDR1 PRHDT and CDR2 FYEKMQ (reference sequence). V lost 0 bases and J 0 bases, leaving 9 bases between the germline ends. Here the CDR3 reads CASSLGRRNSGANVLTF. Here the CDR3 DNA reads TGTGCCAGCAGCTTAGGCAGGAGAAACTCTGGGGCCAACGTCCTGACTTTC.

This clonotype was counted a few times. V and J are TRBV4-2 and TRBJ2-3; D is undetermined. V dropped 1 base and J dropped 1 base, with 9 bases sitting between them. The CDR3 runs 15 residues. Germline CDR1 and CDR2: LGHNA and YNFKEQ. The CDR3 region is CASSQVGRGTDTQYF. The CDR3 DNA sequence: TGTGCCAGCAGCCAAGTTGGACGGGGCACAGATACGCAGTATTTT.

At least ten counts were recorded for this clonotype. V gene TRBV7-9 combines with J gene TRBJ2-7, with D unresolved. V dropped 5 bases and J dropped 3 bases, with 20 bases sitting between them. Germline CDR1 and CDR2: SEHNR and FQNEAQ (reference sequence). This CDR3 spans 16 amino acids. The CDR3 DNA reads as TGTGCCAGCAGCCAATTGGACGGGCGAGGTCTCTACGAGCAGTACTTC. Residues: CASSQLDGRGLYEQYF.

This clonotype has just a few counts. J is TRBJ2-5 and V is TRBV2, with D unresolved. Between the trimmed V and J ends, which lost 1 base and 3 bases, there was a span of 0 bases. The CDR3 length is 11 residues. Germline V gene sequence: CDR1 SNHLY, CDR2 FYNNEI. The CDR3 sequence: CASSEEETQYF. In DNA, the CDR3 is TGTGCCAGCAGTGAAGAAGAGACCCAGTACTTC.

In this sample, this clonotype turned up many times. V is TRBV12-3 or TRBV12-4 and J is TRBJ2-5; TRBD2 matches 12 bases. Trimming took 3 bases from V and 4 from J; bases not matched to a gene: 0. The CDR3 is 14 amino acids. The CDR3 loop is CASSLTSGGETQYF. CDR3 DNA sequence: TGTGCCAGCAGTTTGACTAGCGGGGGAGAGACCCAGTACTTC.

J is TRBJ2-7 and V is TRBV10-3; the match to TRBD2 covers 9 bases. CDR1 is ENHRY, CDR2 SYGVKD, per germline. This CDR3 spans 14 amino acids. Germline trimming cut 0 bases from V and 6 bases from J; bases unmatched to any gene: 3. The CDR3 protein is CAISESPSGTEQYF. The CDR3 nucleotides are TGTGCCATCAGTGAGTCGCCTAGCGGGACCGAGCAGTACTTC.

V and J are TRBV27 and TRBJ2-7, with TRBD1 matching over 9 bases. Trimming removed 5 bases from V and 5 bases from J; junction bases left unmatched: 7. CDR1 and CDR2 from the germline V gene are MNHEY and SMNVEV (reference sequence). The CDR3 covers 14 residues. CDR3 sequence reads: CASSPTGTGNEQYF. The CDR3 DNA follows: TGTGCCAGCAGTCCCACCGGGACAGGGAACGAGCAGTACTTC.

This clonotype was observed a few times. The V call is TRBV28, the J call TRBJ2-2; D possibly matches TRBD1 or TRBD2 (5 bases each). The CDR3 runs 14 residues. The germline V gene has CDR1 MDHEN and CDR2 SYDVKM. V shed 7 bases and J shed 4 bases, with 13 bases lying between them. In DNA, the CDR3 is TGTGCCAGCACCCTTTCTGGGACCACCGGGGAGCTGTTTTTT. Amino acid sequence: CASTLSGTTGELFF.

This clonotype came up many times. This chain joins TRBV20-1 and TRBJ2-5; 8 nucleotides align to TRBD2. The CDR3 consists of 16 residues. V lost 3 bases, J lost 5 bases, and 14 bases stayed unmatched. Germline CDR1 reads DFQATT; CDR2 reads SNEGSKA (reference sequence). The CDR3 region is CSARGLGQFLQETQYF. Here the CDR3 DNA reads TGCAGTGCTAGGGGACTAGGGCAGTTTCTCCAGGAGACCCAGTACTTC.

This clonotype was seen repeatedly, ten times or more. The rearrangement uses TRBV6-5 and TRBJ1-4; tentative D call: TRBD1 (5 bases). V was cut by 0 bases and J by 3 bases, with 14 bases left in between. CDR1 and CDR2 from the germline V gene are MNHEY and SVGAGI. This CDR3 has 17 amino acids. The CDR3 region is CASSYSRDPAPNEKLFF. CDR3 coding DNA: TGTGCCAGCAGTTACTCGAGGGACCCAGCTCCTAATGAAAAACTGTTTTTT.

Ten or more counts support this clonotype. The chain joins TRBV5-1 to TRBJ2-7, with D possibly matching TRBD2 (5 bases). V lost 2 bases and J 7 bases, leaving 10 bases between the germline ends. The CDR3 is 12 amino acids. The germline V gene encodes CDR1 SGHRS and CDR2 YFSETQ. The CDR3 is CASSLGLGEQYF. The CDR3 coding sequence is TGCGCCAGCAGCTTAGGACTGGGGGAGCAGTACTTC.

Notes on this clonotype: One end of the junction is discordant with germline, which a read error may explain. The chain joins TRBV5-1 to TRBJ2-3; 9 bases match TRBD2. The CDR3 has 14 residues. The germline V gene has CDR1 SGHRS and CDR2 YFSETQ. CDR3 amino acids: CTSSSSQREATQYF. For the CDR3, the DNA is TGCACCAGCAGCTCCTCGCAGCGGGAGGCTACGCAGTATTTT.

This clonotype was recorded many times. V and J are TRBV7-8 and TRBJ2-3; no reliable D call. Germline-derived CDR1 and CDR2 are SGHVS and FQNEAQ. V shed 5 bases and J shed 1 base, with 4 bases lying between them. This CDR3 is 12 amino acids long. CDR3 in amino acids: CASSLRTDTQYF. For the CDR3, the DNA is TGTGCCAGCAGCCTCCGCACAGATACGCAGTATTTT.

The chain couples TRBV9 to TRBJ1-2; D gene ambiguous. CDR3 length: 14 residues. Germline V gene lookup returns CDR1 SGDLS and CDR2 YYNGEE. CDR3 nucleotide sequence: TGTACCAACAGCGTAGCTACTGGGGACTATGGCTACACCTTC. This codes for CTNSVATGDYGYTF.

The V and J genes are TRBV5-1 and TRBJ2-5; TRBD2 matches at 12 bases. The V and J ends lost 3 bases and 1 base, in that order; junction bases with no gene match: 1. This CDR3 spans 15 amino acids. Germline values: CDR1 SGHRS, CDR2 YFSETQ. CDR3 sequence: CASSWTSGAQETQYF. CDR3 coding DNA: TGCGCCAGCAGCTGGACTAGCGGGGCCCAAGAGACCCAGTACTTC.